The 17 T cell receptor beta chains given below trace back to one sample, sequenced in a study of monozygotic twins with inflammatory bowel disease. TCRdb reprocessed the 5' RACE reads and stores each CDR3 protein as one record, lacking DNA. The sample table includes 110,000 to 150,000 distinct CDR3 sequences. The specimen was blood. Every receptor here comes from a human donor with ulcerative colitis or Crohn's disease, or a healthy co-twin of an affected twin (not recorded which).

This CDR3 reads CASSLRRALLIYNEQFF. This chain connects TRBV5-6 to TRBJ2-1; the D call from TCRdb, TRBD2, cannot be confirmed without DNA. This CDR3 has 17 amino acids. CDR1 is SGHDT and CDR2 is YYEEEE in the germline V gene.

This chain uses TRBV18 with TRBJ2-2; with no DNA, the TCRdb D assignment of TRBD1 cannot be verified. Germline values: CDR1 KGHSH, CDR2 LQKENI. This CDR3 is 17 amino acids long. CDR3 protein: CASSPQQAGLDTGELFF.

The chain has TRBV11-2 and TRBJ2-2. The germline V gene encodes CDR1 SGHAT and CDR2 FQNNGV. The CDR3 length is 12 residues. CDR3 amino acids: CASSHPGGELFF.

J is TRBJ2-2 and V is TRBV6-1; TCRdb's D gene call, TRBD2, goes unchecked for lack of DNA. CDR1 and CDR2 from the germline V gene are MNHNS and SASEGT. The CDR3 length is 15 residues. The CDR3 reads CASRGPNSGTGELFF.

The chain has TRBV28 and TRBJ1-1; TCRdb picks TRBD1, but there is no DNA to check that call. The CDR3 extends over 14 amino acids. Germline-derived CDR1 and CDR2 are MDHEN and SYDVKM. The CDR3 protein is CASSPPAQGTEAFF.

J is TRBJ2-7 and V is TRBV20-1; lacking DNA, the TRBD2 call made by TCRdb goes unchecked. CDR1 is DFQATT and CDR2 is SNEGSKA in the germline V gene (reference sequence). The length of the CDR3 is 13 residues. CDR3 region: CRMSSGRSYEQYF.

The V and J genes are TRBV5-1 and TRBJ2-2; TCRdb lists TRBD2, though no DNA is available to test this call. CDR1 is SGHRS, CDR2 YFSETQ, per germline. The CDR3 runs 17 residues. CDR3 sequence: CASSLATSGKNTGELFF.

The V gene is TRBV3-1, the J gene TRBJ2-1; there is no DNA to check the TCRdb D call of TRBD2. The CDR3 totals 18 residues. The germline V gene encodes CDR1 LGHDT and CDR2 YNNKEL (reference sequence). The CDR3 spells CASSEGTSGRAGRDEQFF.

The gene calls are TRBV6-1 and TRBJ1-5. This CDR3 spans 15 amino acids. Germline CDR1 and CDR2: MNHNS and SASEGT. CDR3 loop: CASSKWVDGNQPQHF.

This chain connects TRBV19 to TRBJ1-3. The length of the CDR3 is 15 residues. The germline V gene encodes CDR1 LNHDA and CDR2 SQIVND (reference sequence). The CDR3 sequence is CASRKSTLSGNTIYF.

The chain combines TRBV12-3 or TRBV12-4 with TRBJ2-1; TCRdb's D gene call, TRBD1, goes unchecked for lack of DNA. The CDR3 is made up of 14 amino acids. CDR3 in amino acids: CASSLGVLYNEQFF.

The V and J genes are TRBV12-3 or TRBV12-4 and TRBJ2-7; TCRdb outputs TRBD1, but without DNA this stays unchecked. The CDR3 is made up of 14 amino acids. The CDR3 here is CASSWGVGTYEQYF.

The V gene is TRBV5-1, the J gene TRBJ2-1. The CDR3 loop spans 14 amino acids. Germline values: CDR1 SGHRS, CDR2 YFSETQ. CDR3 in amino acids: CASSVQSSYNEQFF.

The CDR3 protein is CASSLGGSGYQETQYF. V usage is TRBV5-1 and J usage is TRBJ2-5; TCRdb returns TRBD2, unconfirmable since there is no DNA. Germline loops: CDR1 SGHRS, CDR2 YFSETQ. The CDR3 sequence is 16 residues long.

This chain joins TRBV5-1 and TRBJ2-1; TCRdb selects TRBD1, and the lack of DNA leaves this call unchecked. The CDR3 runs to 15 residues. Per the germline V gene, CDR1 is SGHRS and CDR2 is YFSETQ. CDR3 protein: CASSLLDRVYNEQFF.

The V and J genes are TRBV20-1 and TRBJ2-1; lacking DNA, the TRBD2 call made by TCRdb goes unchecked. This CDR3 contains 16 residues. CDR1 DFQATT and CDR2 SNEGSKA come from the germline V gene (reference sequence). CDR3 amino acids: CSAFPLLAGDGNEQFF.

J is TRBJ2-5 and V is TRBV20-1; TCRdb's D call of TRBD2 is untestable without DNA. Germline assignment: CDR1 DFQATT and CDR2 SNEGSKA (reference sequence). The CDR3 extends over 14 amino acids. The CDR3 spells CSAKDGRRRETQYF.